This T cell receptor (beta chain) emerged from a study of control samples from healthy donors and cancer patients. The junction had 13 bases not matched to a gene; V was cut back by 2 bases and J by 10 bases. CDR3 length equals 17 residues. Libraries were prepared by immunoSEQ multiplex PCR; TCRdb keeps only in-frame clonotypes and omits some of them. The sample lists 160,000 or so clones, 80% to 95% occurring once. Material for sequencing was blood. The chain carries TRBV23-1 and TRBJ2-1, with TRBD1 identical over 11 bases. TRBV23-1 is an ORF, and what it does is uncertain. This receptor was obtained from a woman aged 25-40 years in good health. CDR3 loop: CASSQGAGTGGVGEQFF. The CDR3 region has the DNA TGCGCCAGCAGTCAAGGGGCCGGGACAGGGGGAGTCGGGGAGCAGTTCTTC.